The clone carrying this T cell receptor (beta chain) was seen at least ten times. Via MiXCR, TCRdb re-called the 5' RACE reads, giving one row per CDR3 protein. The sample consists of 20,000 to 25,000 distinct CDR3 sequences, around 3.3% of them appearing once. In germline, CDR1 is LGHDT, CDR2 YNNKEL (reference sequence). The V end was cut by 0 bases, the J end by 7 bases, with 12 bases between. The length of the CDR3 is 14 residues. The data stem from a study of T cells after yellow fever vaccination. This TCR derives from a man between 18 and 29 years old who received the YFV17D yellow fever vaccine. Sequences were derived from PBMCs, either bulk or a sorted T-cell subset (CD4+, CD8+, memory, or dextramer-sorted; not recorded which), sampled 35 to 50 days after the first yellow fever vaccination. The chain combines TRBV3-1 with TRBJ2-5; perhaps TRBD2 as D (5 bases). The CDR3 spells CASSQEDSRGTQYF. DNA of the CDR3: TGTGCCAGCAGCCAAGAGGATTCTCGGGGGACCCAGTACTTC.